Sequencing of this TCR beta chain was carried out in a study of T cells after yellow fever vaccination. Study findings and constraints: Subsequent to the booster, the majority of primary-vaccination clones reappeared (96% CD4, around 85% CD8).

Germline lookup yields CDR1 MNHEY and CDR2 SMNVEV (reference sequence). The CDR3 sequence is 15 residues long. The V gene lost 6 bases and the J gene lost 0 bases, with 14 bases spanning the gap. With respect to this clonotype: What it recognizes is unknown.

Making TCR cDNA involved 5'RACE template switching, which added UMIs and a universal primer site. MiXCR, applied by TCRdb to the 5' RACE reads, yields one record per CDR3 protein. The sample consists of a few hundred thousand distinct CDR3 sequences, 6.9% of them appearing once. This chain connects TRBV27 to TRBJ1-1, with D hard to call. The receptor comes from a man aged 25-45 years who received the YFV17D yellow fever vaccine. This sample comprised CD4+ T cells sorted from PBMCs, obtained 15 days after the yellow fever booster vaccination. CDR3 residues: CASSNRGSLNTEAFF. CDR3 DNA: TGTGCCAGCAGCAACCGCGGCTCCTTGAACACTGAAGCTTTCTTT.